This T cell receptor beta chain was identified in a study of T cell repertoires and HLA-DP antigens. Negative selection yielded untouched CD4+ T cells of average about 98% purity. CD4+ T cells were isolated untouched, approximately 98% pure. The method was immunoSEQ multiplex PCR; TCRdb's version includes in-frame clones alone and lacks a portion of them. The profile shows about 110,000 clones, over 90% of them singletons. On this clone: The antigen is unknown.

Sample: CD4+ T cells from PBMCs. The sequence came from a woman between 18 and 29 years old in good health and CMV-seronegative.

CDR3 sequence: CASSLGGALAKNIQYF. The CDR3 bases are TGCGCCAGCAGCTTGGGCGGAGCCCTAGCCAAAAACATTCAGTACTTC. The V call is TRBV5-1, the J call TRBJ2-4; D unresolved. The CDR3 runs to 16 residues. With 0 bases removed from V and 0 bases from J, the gap between germline ends came to 10 bases. The germline CDR1 and CDR2 sequences are SGHRS and YFSETQ.